Sequencing of this TCR beta chain was carried out in a study of control samples from healthy donors and cancer patients. This CDR3 has 16 amino acids. Between the trimmed V and J ends, which lost 2 bases and 6 bases, there was a span of 17 bases. CDR1 SGHVS and CDR2 FQNEAQ come from the germline V gene. Sequenced by immunoSEQ multiplex PCR; TCRdb stores in-frame clones only, minus some. The sample shows 150,000 to 200,000 clones, roughly nine tenths of them seen only once. This clone turned up a few times. This TCR derives from a woman aged 30 to 39 in good health. The chain joins TRBV7-8 to TRBJ1-5; D possibly corresponds to TRBD1 (6 bases). The sample taken for sequencing was blood. CDR3 nucleotides: TGTGCCAGCAGCTTAAAGAGGCCAGGGGTTTTTCAGCCCCAGCATTTT. Amino acid sequence: CASSLKRPGVFQPQHF. Supplemented by reference TRBV7-8 and TRBJ1-5, the full variable domain reads GAGVSQSPRYKVAKRGQDVALRCDPISGHVSLFWYQQALGQGPEFLTYFQNEAQLDKSGLPSDRFFAERPEGSVSTLKIQRTQQEDSAVYLCASSLKRPGVFQPQHFGDGTRLSIL.